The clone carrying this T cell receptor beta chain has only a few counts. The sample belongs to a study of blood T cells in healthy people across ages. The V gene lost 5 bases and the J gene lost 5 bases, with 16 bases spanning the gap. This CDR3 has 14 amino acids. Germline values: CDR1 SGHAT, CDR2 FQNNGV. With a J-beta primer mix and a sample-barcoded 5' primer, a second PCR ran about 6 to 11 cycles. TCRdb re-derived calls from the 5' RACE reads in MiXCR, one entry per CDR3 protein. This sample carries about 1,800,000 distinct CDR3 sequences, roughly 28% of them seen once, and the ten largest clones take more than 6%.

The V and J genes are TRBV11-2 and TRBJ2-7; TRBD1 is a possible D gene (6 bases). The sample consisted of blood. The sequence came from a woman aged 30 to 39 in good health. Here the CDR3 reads CASSLPYRVHEQYF. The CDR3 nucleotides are TGTGCCAGCAGCCTACCTTACAGGGTCCACGAGCAGTACTTC. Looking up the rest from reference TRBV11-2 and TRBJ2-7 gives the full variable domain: EAGVAQSPRYKIIEKRQSVAFWCNPISGHATLYWYQQILGQGPKLLIQFQNNGVVDDSQLPKDRFSAERLKGVDSTLKIQPAKLEDSAVYLCASSLPYRVHEQYFGPGTRLTVT.